The clone carrying this T cell receptor beta chain was observed a handful of times. The data were produced by immunoSEQ multiplex PCR, yet TCRdb's version contains in-frame clones alone and is incomplete. This sample yields under 250,000 clones, of which 75% to 90% are seen a single time; less than 3.5% belongs to the top ten. The data derive from a study of blood T cell repertoires in COVID-19. The overall study: PBMCs, B-cell-depleted T cells, or T cells were the source of the cDNA or gDNA that made up the material.

While infection was still active, Seattle patients were enrolled and then followed longitudinally. Sequencing was carried out using peripheral blood. The origin of this receptor is a man under 40 with COVID-19, enrolled during active disease.

CDR3 coding DNA: TGTGCCAGCAGCTCCAAGACCGACAGGGGGCGCAACAATGAGCAGTTCTTC. This codes for CASSSKTDRGRNNEQFF. The chain has TRBV7-3 and TRBJ2-1, with 10 bases that match TRBD1. Trimming removed 4 bases from V and 5 bases from J; junction bases left unmatched: 11. This CDR3 region has 17 residues. Per germline, CDR1 SGHTA and CDR2 FQGTGA.